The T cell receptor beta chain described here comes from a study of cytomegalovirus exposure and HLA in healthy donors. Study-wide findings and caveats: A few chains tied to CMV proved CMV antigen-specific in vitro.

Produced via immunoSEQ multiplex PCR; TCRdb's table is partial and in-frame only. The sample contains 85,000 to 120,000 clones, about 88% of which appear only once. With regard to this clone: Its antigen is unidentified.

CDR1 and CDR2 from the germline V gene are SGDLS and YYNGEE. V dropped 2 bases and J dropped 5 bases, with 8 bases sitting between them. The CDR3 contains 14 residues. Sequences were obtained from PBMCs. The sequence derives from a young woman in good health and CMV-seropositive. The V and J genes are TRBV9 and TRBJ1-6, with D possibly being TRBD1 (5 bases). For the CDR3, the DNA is TGTGCCAGCAGCGTTTGGACAAATAATTCACCCCTCCACTTT. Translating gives CASSVWTNNSPLHF.